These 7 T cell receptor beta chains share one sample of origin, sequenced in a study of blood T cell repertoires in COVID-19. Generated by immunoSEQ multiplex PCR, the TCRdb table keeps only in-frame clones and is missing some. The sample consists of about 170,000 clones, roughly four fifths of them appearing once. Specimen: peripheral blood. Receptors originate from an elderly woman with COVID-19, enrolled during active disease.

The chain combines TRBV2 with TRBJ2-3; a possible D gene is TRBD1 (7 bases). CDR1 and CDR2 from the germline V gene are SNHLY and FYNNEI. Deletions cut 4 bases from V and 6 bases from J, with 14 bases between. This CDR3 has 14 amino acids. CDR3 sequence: CASSVQGGSDTQYF. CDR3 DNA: TGTGCCAGCAGTGTGCAGGGGGGATCTGATACGCAGTATTTT.

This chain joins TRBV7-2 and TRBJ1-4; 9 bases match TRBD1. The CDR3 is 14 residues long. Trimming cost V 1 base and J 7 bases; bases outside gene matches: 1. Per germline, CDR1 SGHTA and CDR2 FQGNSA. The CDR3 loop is CASSLVTGGEKLFF. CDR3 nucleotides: TGTGCCAGCAGCTTAGTGACAGGGGGTGAAAAACTGTTTTTT. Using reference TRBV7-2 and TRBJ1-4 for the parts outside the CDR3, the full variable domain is GAGVSQSPSNKVTEKGKDVELRCDPISGHTALYWYRQSLGQGLEFLIYFQGNSAPDKSGLPSDRFSAERTGGSVSTLTIQRTQQEDSAVYLCASSLVTGGEKLFFGSGTQLSVL.

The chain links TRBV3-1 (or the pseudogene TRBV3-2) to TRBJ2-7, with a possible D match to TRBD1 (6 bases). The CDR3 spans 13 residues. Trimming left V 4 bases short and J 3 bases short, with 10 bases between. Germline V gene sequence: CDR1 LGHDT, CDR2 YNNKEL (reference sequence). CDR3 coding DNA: TGTGCCAGCAGCCGGGACACCCTCTACGAGCAGTACTTC. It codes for CASSRDTLYEQYF.

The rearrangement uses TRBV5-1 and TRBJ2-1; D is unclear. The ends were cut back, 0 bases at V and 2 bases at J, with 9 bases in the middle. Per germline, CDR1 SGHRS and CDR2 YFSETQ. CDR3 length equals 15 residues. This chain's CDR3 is CASSLAGRAYNEQFF. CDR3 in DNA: TGCGCCAGCAGCTTGGCAGGCCGAGCCTACAATGAGCAGTTCTTC.

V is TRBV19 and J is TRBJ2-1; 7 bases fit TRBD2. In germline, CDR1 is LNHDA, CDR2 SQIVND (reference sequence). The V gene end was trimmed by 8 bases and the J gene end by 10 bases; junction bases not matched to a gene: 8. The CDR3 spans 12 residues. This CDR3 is CASGLRGGEQFF. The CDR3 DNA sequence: TGTGCCAGTGGCCTCCGGGGAGGGGAGCAGTTCTTC. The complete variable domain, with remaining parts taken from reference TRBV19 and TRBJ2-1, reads DGGITQSPKYLFRKEGQNVTLSCEQNLNHDAMYWYRQDPGQGLRLIYYSQIVNDFQKGDIAEGYSVSREKKESFPLTVTSAQKNPTAFYLCASGLRGGEQFFGPGTRLTVL.

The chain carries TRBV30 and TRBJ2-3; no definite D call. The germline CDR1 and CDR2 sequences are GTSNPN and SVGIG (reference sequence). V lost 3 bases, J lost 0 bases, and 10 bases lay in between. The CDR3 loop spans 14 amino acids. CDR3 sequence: CAWSPASSTDTQYF. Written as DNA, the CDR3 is TGTGCCTGGAGCCCCGCTAGTAGCACAGATACGCAGTATTTT.

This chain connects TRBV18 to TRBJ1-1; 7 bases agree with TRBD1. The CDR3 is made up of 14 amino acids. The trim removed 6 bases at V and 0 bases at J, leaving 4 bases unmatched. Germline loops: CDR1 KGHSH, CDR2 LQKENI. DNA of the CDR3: TGTGCCAGCTCTCAGGGGGGAATGAACACTGAAGCTTTCTTT. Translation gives CASSQGGMNTEAFF.